The 26 T cell receptor beta chains given below trace back to one sample, sequenced in a study of CD8 T cells in Susac syndrome. It was with random hexamers that roughly 0.45 to 1 ug RNA was reverse transcribed. TCRdb ran MiXCR on the immunoSEQ multiplex PCR reads and lists one entry per CDR3 protein. The top ten hold over 0.12% of the sample, which has approximately 120,000 distinct CDR3 sequences, over 90% seen once. The sequenced material came from CD4+ T cells from PBMCs. The receptors shown here come from a human donor in good health.

The CDR3 loop reads CATGLAGVLNEQFF. The CDR3 DNA is TGTGCCACCGGACTAGCGGGGGTCCTCAATGAGCAGTTCTTC. The chain links TRBV19 to TRBJ2-1; 13 positions agree with TRBD2. The junction had 6 bases not matched to a gene; V was cut back by 10 bases and J by 6 bases. The CDR3 totals 14 residues. Germline V gene sequence: CDR1 LNHDA, CDR2 SQIVND (reference sequence).

J is TRBJ1-5 and V is TRBV7-8; tentative D call: TRBD1 (5 bases). The CDR3 has 15 amino acids. Germline CDR1 reads SGHVS; CDR2 reads FQNEAQ. Trimming left V 1 base short and J 6 bases short, with 13 bases between. CDR3 protein: CASSLGPLGVQPQHF. CDR3 bases: TGTGCCAGCAGCTTAGGGCCTCTGGGGGTTCAGCCCCAGCATTTT. Filled out from reference TRBV7-8 and TRBJ1-5, the complete variable domain reads GAGVSQSPRYKVAKRGQDVALRCDPISGHVSLFWYQQALGQGPEFLTYFQNEAQLDKSGLPSDRFFAERPEGSVSTLKIQRTQQEDSAVYLCASSLGPLGVQPQHFGDGTRLSIL.

This chain uses TRBV7-9 with TRBJ1-2; D not resolved. The CDR3 loop spans 13 amino acids. V was pared by 1 base and J by 6 bases, with 9 bases between. CDR1 and CDR2 (germline): SEHNR, FQNEAQ (reference sequence). The CDR3 reads CASSLEGSHGYTF. Here the CDR3 DNA reads TGTGCCAGCAGCTTAGAAGGGTCCCATGGCTACACCTTC. The full variable domain, rest sourced from reference TRBV7-9 and TRBJ1-2, is DTGVSQNPRHKITKRGQNVTFRCDPISEHNRLYWYRQTLGQGPEFLTYFQNEAQLEKSRLLSDRFSAERPKGSFSTLEIQRTEQGDSAMYLCASSLEGSHGYTFGSGTRLTVV.

This chain connects TRBV20-1 to TRBJ1-1, with D unclear. This CDR3 spans 9 amino acids. The V end lost 8 bases, the J end lost 7 bases, and 8 bases lay between the germline ends. Germline V gene sequence: CDR1 DFQATT, CDR2 SNEGSKA (reference sequence). In DNA form, the CDR3 reads TGCAGTACGGGGAGTGAAGCTTTCTTT. Its translation: CSTGSEAFF.

This clonotype was detected a few times. This sequence joins TRBV4-2 and TRBJ2-7, with D possibly being TRBD2 (5 bases). With 0 bases removed from V and 2 bases from J, the gap between germline ends came to 17 bases. CDR3 length: 17 amino acids. Looked up from germline, CDR1 is LGHNA and CDR2 is YNFKEQ. DNA of the CDR3: TGTGCCAGCAGCCAAGACGGAGGTCAGCCTGATACCTACGAGCAGTACTTC. It yields the protein CASSQDGGQPDTYEQYF.

The chain joins TRBV10-3 to TRBJ2-6; D may be TRBD1 (6 bases). Trimming removed 6 bases from V and 4 bases from J, with 10 bases in between. Germline V CDR1 and CDR2: ENHRY, SYGVKD. The CDR3 length is 14 residues. CDR3 coding DNA: TGTGCCATCAGCCTGGACAGCGGGGCCAACGTCCTGACTTTC. Protein sequence: CAISLDSGANVLTF.

This clonotype has only a few counts. The chain uses TRBV21-1 and TRBJ1-1; the D segment call TRBD1 is taken from the table without a DNA check. TRBV21-1 is a pseudogene. The CDR3 is made up of 12 amino acids. The CDR3 region is CASSGNREAAFF. The DNA of the CDR3 is TGTGCCAGCAGCGGGAACAGGGAGGCAGCTTTCTTT.

This chain connects TRBV7-9 to TRBJ2-5; the D is unclear. This CDR3 is 13 amino acids long. CDR1 and CDR2 from the germline V gene are SEHNR and FQNEAQ (reference sequence). Trimming took 5 bases from V and 5 from J, leaving 12 bases between them. The CDR3 reads CASSHGVIETQYF. DNA of the CDR3: TGTGCCAGCAGCCATGGGGTGATCGAGACCCAGTACTTC.

The gene calls are TRBV12-3 or TRBV12-4 and TRBJ1-2; possible D gene TRBD1, 6 bases. V was trimmed by 7 bases and J by 0 bases, leaving 18 bases between them. The CDR3 has 16 amino acids. The CDR3 is CASNSEGVGANYGYTF. Here the CDR3 DNA reads TGTGCCAGCAACAGCGAGGGGGTGGGAGCTAACTATGGCTACACCTTC.

Only one count was recorded for this clonotype. This chain uses TRBV20-1 with TRBJ2-1; tentative D call: TRBD2 (7 bases). CDR1 and CDR2 (germline): DFQATT, SNEGSKA (reference sequence). Trimming took off 2 bases at V and 6 bases at J, with 14 bases between the two ends. The CDR3 loop spans 14 amino acids. CDR3 region: CSARFAGAFNEQFF. The DNA of the CDR3 is TGCAGTGCTAGATTTGCGGGGGCCTTCAATGAGCAGTTCTTC.

The genes are TRBV19 and TRBJ2-4, with D uncertain. V was pared by 5 bases and J by 6 bases, with 14 bases between. Germline V gene sequence: CDR1 LNHDA, CDR2 SQIVND (reference sequence). The CDR3 loop spans 14 amino acids. In nucleotides, the CDR3 is TGTGCCAGTAGTCCTACGGACGGAATAAACATTCAGTACTTC. This sequence encodes CASSPTDGINIQYF.

The rearrangement links TRBV5-1 to TRBJ2-5; D is ambiguous. The germline CDR1 and CDR2 sequences are SGHRS and YFSETQ. V lost 3 bases and J 2 bases, leaving 14 bases between the germline ends. The CDR3 runs to 15 residues. The CDR3 loop is CASSSGSLSQETQYF. CDR3 nucleotide sequence: TGCGCCAGCAGCTCCGGGTCCTTAAGTCAAGAGACCCAGTACTTC.

The chain is built from TRBV12-3 or TRBV12-4 and TRBJ2-3; D perhaps matches TRBD1 (5 bases). Trimming shortened V by 7 bases and J by 5 bases, and 10 bases separated the two germline ends. The CDR3 consists of 12 residues. CDR3: CASTRARDTQYF. Here the CDR3 DNA reads TGTGCCAGCACCAGGGCACGAGATACGCAGTATTTT.

The chain combines TRBV19 with TRBJ1-6; 8 bases are shared with TRBD1. The CDR3 covers 13 residues. Looked up from germline, CDR1 is LNHDA and CDR2 is SQIVND (reference sequence). The junction had 3 bases not matched to a gene; V was cut back by 5 bases and J by 9 bases. The CDR3 loop reads CASSPDRVSPLHF. The CDR3 DNA follows: TGTGCCAGTAGTCCGGACAGGGTTTCACCCCTCCACTTT.

This sequence joins TRBV2 and TRBJ1-6, with D unclear. The V and J ends lost 8 bases and 7 bases respectively, with 6 bases between them. Germline V gives CDR1 SNHLY, CDR2 FYNNEI. The CDR3 is 11 amino acids. CDR3 sequence (DNA): TGTGCCAGCCTGGGGAATTCACCCCTCCACTTT. Residues: CASLGNSPLHF.

The V call is TRBV12-3 or TRBV12-4, the J call TRBJ1-5, with D possibly matching TRBD1 (5 bases). The CDR3 is made up of 15 amino acids. V lost 8 bases to trimming and J lost 2 bases, with 16 bases between them. CDR3 sequence: CASRDSGGGNQPQHF. The DNA of the CDR3 is TGTGCCAGCCGAGATAGTGGGGGAGGCAATCAGCCCCAGCATTTT.

The chain employs TRBV7-8 and TRBJ1-2, with D unresolved. The CDR3 is 13 amino acids. The V and J ends lost 1 base and 8 bases respectively, with 11 bases between them. The germline CDR1 and CDR2 sequences are SGHVS and FQNEAQ. In DNA, the CDR3 is TGTGCCAGCAGCTTAGACCTACTGGGCGGCTACACCTTC. It is translated as CASSLDLLGGYTF.

This clonotype was observed a single time. The rearrangement uses TRBV29-1 and TRBJ2-1; TRBD2 might be the D (5 bases). CDR1 and CDR2 from the germline V gene are SQVTM and ANQGSEA. Trimming cost V 4 bases and J 4 bases, with 11 bases left between them. The CDR3 extends over 13 amino acids. Here the CDR3 DNA reads TGCAGCGTTGTCGGCGGGTCTTACAATGAGCAGTTCTTC. Encoded protein: CSVVGGSYNEQFF.

The chain combines TRBV12-3 or TRBV12-4 with TRBJ1-1, with D possibly matching TRBD1 (6 bases). The CDR3 is 19 amino acids. V shed 7 bases and J shed 2 bases, with 29 bases lying between them. Here the CDR3 reads CASNPYRRGGLWGNTEAFF. CDR3 bases: TGTGCCAGCAACCCATACCGCCGCGGGGGGCTATGGGGTAACACTGAAGCTTTCTTT.

This chain connects TRBV2 to TRBJ2-7; TRBD1 aligns across 11 bases. Losses at the gene ends were 6 bases for V and 2 bases for J; bases not matched to a gene: 6. The CDR3 runs to 15 residues. Germline V gene data show CDR1 as SNHLY and CDR2 as FYNNEI. The chain's CDR3 is CASRGRTGGTYEQYF. CDR3 sequence (DNA): TGTGCCAGCAGGGGTAGGACAGGGGGCACCTACGAGCAGTACTTC.

This sequence joins TRBV5-1 and TRBJ2-7; D possibly corresponds to TRBD1 (5 bases). This CDR3 comprises 13 residues. Germline-derived CDR1 and CDR2 are SGHRS and YFSETQ. The V and J ends lost 4 bases and 7 bases respectively, with 15 bases between them. In DNA, the CDR3 is TGCGCCAGCAGCAGGGGCCTCGGACGGGAGCAGTACTTC. Protein: CASSRGLGREQYF.

The CDR3 protein is CASRDSYEQYF. The CDR3 DNA reads as TGTGCCAGCAGGGACAGCTACGAGCAGTACTTC. This rearrangement joins TRBV6-5 to TRBJ2-7; the D gene is possibly TRBD1 (6 bases). The CDR3 extends over 11 amino acids. CDR1 and CDR2 from the germline V gene are MNHEY and SVGAGI. V lost 6 bases, J lost 3 bases, and 6 bases lay in between.

This chain links TRBV1 with TRBJ1-5; the table names TRBD1, a call not compared with the DNA. TRBV1 represents a pseudogene. CDR3 size: 19 residues. The CDR3 coding sequence is TGCACCAGCAGCCATAACGGACAGGGCATCACACGGTGCAATCAGCCCCAGCATTTT. Its protein is CTSSHNGQGITRCNQPQHF.

The rearrangement links TRBV20-1 to TRBJ2-7, with D perhaps TRBD1 or TRBD2 (5 bases each). With 4 bases removed from V and 3 bases from J, the gap between germline ends came to 16 bases. Per the germline V gene, CDR1 is DFQATT and CDR2 is SNEGSKA (reference sequence). The CDR3 totals 14 residues. The CDR3, as DNA: TGCAGTGCTACTATCGGGGCAGGGAACTACGAGCAGTACTTC. Translating it yields CSATIGAGNYEQYF.

The rearrangement links TRBV7-2 to TRBJ2-5, with TRBD1 as a possible D gene (5 bases). V lost 1 base to trimming and J lost 0 bases, with 9 bases between them. CDR3 length: 15 residues. Germline V lookup: CDR1 SGHTA, CDR2 FQGNSA. The CDR3, as DNA: TGTGCCAGCAGCTTAGGGGCAGGGTACCAAGAGACCCAGTACTTC. Encoded protein: CASSLGAGYQETQYF.

V gene TRBV20-1 combines with J gene TRBJ1-2; D unclear. This CDR3 spans 13 amino acids. Trimming took off 0 bases at V and 7 bases at J, with 12 bases between the two ends. The germline gives CDR1 DFQATT, CDR2 SNEGSKA (reference sequence). CDR3 amino acids: CSARDGGISGYTF. For the CDR3, the DNA is TGCAGTGCTAGAGATGGTGGGATCAGTGGCTACACCTTC.